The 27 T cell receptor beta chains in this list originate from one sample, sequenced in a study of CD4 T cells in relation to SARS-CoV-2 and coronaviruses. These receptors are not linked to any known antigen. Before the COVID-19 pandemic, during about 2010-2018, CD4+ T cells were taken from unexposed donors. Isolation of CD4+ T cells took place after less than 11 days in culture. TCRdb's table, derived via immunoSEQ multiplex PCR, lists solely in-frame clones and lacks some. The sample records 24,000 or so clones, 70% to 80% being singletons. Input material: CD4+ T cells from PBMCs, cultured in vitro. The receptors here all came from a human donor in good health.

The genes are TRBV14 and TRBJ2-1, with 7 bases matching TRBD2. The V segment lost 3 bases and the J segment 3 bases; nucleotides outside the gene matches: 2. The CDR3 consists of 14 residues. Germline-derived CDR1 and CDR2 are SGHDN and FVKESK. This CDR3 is CASSQRDYYNEQFF. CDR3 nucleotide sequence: TGTGCCAGCAGCCAGAGGGACTACTACAATGAGCAGTTCTTC.

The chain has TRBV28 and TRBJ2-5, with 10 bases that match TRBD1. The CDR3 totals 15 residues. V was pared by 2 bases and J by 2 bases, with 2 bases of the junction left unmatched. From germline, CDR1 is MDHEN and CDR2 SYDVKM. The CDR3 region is CASSLEGQGQETQYF. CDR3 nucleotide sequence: TGTGCCAGCAGTTTAGAGGGACAGGGGCAAGAGACCCAGTACTTC. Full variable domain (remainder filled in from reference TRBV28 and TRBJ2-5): DVKVTQSSRYLVKRTGEKVFLECVQDMDHENMFWYRQDPGLGLRLIYFSYDVKMKEKGDIPEGYSVSREKKERFSLILESASTNQTSMYLCASSLEGQGQETQYFGPGTRLLVL.

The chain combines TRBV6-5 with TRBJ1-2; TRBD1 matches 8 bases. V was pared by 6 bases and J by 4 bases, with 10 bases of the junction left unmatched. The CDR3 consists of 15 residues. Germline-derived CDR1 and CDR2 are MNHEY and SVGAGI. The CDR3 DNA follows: TGTGCCAGCAGAAGTACTGGACAGGGCAGCTATGGCTACACCTTC. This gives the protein CASRSTGQGSYGYTF.

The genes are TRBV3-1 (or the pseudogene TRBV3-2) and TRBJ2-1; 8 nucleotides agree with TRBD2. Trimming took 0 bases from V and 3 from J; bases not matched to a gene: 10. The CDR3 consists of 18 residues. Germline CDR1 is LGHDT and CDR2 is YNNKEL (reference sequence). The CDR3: CASSQDRLSGSVYNEQFF. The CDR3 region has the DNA TGTGCCAGCAGCCAAGATCGACTGAGCGGGAGTGTCTACAATGAGCAGTTCTTC.

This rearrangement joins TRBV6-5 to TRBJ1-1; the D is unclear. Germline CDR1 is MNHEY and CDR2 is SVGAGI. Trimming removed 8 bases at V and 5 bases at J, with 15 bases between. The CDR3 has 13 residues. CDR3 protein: CASGLGRETEAFF. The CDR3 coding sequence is TGTGCCAGCGGCCTGGGGAGGGAAACTGAAGCTTTCTTT.

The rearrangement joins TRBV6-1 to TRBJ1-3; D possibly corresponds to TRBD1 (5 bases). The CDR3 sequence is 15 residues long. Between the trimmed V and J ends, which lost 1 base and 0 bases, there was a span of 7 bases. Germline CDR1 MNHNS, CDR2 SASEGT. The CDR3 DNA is TGTGCCAGCAGTGAAGGGGACGGCTCTGGAAACACCATATATTTT. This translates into CASSEGDGSGNTIYF.

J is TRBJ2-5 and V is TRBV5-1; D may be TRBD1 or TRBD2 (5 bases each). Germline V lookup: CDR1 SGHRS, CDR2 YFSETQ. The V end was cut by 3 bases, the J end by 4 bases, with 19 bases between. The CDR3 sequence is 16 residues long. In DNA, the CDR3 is TGCGCCAGCAGCTCCTCGACGGGACGAGTTGGAGAGACCCAGTACTTC. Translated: CASSSSTGRVGETQYF.

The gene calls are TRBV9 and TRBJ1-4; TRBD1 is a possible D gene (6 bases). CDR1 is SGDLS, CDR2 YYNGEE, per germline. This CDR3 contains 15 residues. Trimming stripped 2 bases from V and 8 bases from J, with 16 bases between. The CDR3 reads CASSVSGGGQEKLFF. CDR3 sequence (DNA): TGTGCCAGCAGCGTGTCCGGCGGGGGGCAAGAAAAACTGTTTTTT.

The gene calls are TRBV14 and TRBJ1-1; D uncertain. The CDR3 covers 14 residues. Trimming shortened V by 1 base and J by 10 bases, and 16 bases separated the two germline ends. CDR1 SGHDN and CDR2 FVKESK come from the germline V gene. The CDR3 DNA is TGTGCCAGCAGCCAAGGCCTAACGGGTGGAGGAGCTTTCTTT. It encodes CASSQGLTGGGAFF.

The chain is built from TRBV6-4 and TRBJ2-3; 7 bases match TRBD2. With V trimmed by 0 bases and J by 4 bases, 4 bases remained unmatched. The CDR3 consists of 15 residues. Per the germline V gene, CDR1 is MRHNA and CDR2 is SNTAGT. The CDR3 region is CASSDSGGSADTQYF. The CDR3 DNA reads TGTGCCAGCAGTGACTCGGGGGGGAGTGCAGATACGCAGTATTTT.

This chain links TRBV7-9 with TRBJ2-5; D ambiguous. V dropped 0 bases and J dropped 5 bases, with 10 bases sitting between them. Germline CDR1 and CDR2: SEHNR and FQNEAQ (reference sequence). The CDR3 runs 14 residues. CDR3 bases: TGTGCCAGCAGCTTAGCACCAGCGTCGGAGACCCAGTACTTC. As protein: CASSLAPASETQYF.

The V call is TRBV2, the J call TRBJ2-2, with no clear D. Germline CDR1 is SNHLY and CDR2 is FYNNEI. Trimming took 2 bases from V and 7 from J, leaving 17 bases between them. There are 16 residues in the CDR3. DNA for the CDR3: TGTGCCAGCAGTGAAACGTCAGATTTCTGGGGCGGGGAGCTGTTTTTT. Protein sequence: CASSETSDFWGGELFF.

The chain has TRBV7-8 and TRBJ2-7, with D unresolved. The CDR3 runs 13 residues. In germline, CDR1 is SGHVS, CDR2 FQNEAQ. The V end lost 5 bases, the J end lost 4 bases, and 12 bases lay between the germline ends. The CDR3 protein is CASSPTPDYEQYF. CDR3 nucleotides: TGTGCCAGCAGCCCGACCCCAGATTACGAGCAGTACTTC.

In DNA form, the CDR3 reads TGTGCCATCAGGCCGGGACAGGGGATCTATGGCTACACCTTC. This translates into CAIRPGQGIYGYTF. The chain employs TRBV10-3 and TRBJ1-2; the match to TRBD1 covers 10 bases. J was trimmed by 4 bases and V by 6 bases; bases with no gene match: 5. Per the germline V gene, CDR1 is ENHRY and CDR2 is SYGVKD. The CDR3 is 14 residues long.

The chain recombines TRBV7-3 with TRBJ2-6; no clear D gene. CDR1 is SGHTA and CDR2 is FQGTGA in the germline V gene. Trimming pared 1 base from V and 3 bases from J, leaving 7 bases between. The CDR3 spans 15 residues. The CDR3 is CASSLRPLGANVLTF. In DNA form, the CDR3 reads TGTGCCAGCAGCTTAAGGCCACTTGGGGCCAACGTCCTGACTTTC.

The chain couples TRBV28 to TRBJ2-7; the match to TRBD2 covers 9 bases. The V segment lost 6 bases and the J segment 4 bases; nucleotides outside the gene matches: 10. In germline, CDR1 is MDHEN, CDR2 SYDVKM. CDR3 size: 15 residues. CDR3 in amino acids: CASRYPGTSTYEQYF. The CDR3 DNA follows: TGTGCCAGCAGGTACCCCGGGACTAGCACGTACGAGCAGTACTTC. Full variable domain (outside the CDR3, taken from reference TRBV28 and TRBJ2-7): DVKVTQSSRYLVKRTGEKVFLECVQDMDHENMFWYRQDPGLGLRLIYFSYDVKMKEKGDIPEGYSVSREKKERFSLILESASTNQTSMYLCASRYPGTSTYEQYFGPGTRLTVT.

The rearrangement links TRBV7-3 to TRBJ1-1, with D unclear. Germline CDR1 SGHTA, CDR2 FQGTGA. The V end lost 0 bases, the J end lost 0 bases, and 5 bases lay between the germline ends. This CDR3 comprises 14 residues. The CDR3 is CASSLTGVNTEAFF. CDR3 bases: TGTGCCAGCAGCTTAACAGGAGTGAACACTGAAGCTTTCTTT.

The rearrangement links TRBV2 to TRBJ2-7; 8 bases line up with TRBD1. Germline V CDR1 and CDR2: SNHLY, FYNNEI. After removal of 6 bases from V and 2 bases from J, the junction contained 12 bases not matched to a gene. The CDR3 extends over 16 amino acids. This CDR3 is CASSLTKTGVPYEQYF. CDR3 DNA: TGTGCCAGCAGCCTGACTAAGACAGGGGTCCCCTACGAGCAGTACTTC.

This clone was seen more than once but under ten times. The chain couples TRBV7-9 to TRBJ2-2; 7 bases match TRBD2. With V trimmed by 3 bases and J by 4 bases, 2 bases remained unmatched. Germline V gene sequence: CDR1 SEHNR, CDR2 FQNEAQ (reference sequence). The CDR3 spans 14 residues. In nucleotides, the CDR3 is TGTGCCAGCAGCTTTGGCGGGGGCACCGGGGAGCTGTTTTTT. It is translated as CASSFGGGTGELFF. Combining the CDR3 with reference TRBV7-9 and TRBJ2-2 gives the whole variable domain DTGVSQNPRHKITKRGQNVTFRCDPISEHNRLYWYRQTLGQGPEFLTYFQNEAQLEKSRLLSDRFSAERPKGSFSTLEIQRTEQGDSAMYLCASSFGGGTGELFFGEGSRLTVL.

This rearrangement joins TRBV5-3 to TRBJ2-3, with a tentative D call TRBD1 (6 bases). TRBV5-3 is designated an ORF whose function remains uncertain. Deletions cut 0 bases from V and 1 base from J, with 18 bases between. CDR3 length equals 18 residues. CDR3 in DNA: TGTGCCAGAAGCTTGGGGCAGGGGCCCGCAACTGGCACAGATACGCAGTATTTT. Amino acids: CARSLGQGPATGTDTQYF.

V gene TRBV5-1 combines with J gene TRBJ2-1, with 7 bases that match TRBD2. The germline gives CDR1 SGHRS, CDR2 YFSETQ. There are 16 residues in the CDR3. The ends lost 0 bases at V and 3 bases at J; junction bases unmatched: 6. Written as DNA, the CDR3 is TGCGCCAGCAGCTTGGCCGGGACTACCTACTACAATGAGCAGTTCTTC. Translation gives CASSLAGTTYYNEQFF.

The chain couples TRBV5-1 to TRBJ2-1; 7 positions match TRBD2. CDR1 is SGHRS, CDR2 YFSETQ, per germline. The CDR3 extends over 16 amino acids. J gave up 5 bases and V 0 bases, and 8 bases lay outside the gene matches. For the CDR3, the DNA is TGCGCCAGCAGCTTGGGTGTGGGAGGGCCCCACAATGAGCAGTTCTTC. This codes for CASSLGVGGPHNEQFF.

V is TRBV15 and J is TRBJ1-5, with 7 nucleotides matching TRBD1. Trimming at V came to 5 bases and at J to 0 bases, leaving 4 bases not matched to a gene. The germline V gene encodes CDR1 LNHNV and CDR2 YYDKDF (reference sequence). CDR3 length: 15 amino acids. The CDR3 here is CATSPDRTSNQPQHF. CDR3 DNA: TGTGCCACCAGCCCGGACAGGACTAGCAATCAGCCCCAGCATTTT.

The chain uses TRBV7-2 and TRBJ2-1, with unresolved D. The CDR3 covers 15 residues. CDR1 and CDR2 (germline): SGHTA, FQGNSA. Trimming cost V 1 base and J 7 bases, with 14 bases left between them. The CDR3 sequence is CASSLDSNYANEQFF. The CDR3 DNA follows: TGTGCCAGCAGCTTAGATTCGAACTACGCAAATGAGCAGTTCTTC. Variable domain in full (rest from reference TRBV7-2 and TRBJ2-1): GAGVSQSPSNKVTEKGKDVELRCDPISGHTALYWYRQSLGQGLEFLIYFQGNSAPDKSGLPSDRFSAERTGGSVSTLTIQRTQQEDSAVYLCASSLDSNYANEQFFGPGTRLTVL.

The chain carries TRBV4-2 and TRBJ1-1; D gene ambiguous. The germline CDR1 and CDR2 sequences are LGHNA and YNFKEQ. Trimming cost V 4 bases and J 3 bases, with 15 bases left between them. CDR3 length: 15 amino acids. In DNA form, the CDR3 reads TGTGCCAGCAGCCCCAACCCAGGTATGGACACTGAAGCTTTCTTT. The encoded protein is CASSPNPGMDTEAFF.

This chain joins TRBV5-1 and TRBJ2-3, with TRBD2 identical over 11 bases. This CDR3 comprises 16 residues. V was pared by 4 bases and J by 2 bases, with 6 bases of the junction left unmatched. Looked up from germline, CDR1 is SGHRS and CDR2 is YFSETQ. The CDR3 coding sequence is TGCGCCAGCAGCAGGGGACTAGCGGTACACACAGATACGCAGTATTTT. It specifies CASSRGLAVHTDTQYF. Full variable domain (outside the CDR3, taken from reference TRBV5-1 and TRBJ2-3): KAGVTQTPRYLIKTRGQQVTLSCSPISGHRSVSWYQQTPGQGLQFLFEYFSETQRNKGNFPGRFSGRQFSNSRSEMNVSTLELGDSALYLCASSRGLAVHTDTQYFGPGTRLTVL.

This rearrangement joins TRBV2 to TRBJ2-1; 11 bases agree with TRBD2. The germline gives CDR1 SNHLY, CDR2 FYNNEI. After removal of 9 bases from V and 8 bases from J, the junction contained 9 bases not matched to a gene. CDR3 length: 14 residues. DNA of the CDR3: TGTGCCAGGCAGACTAGCGGGAAAAGGGATGAGCAGTTCTTC. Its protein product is CARQTSGKRDEQFF.